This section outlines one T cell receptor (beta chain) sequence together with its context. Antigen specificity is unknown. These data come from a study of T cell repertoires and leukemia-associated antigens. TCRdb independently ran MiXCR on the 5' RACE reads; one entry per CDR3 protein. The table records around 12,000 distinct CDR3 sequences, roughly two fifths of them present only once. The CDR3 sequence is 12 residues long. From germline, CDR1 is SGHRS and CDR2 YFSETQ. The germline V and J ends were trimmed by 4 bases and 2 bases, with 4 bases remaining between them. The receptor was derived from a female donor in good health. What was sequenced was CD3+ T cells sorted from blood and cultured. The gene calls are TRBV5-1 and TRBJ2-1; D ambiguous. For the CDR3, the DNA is TGCGCCAGCAGCGAGACCTACAATGAGCAGTTCTTC. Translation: CASSETYNEQFF.